The clone carrying this T cell receptor (beta chain) was seen a few times. The sample comes from a study of PD-1 and CTLA-4 blockade in melanoma. The data were produced by immunoSEQ multiplex PCR, yet TCRdb's version contains in-frame clones alone and is incomplete. The data hold about 32,000 clones, with about 88% observed a single time. Germline CDR1 reads SGHAT; CDR2 reads FQNNGV. The CDR3 consists of 13 residues. Between the trimmed V and J ends, which lost 1 base and 1 base, there was a span of 4 bases. The sequencing here drew on CD8+ T cells from peripheral blood, taken from a patient given anti-PD-1 treatment. V and J are TRBV11-2 and TRBJ1-1; no clear D. The source is a human donor with melanoma. This chain's CDR3 is CASSLGQNTEAFF. The CDR3 region has the DNA TGTGCCAGCAGCTTAGGACAGAACACTGAAGCTTTCTTT.